Listed below are T cell receptor beta chains from one sample, sequenced in a study of blood T cell repertoires in COVID-19. The protocol was immunoSEQ multiplex PCR, while the TCRdb copy is restricted to in-frame clones and leaves out a portion. The table records about 200,000 clones, 85% to 90% of them present only once. Sequenced material: peripheral blood. The origin of the receptors is a man aged 60 to 69 with acute or convalescent COVID-19. Both conserved end residues are part of each CDR3. The D gene is left open where the match is weak. For some rows the clone size is stated as once, few or many, or as a class when expanded; others skip it.

J gene | V gene | clone size | D gene | CDR3 DNA | CDR3 protein
TRBJ2-4 | TRBV18 | . | TRBD2 | TGTGCCAGCTCAGAGTTTGGGACTAGCGGGGGGGCCGCCAAAAACATTCAGTACTTC | CASSEFGTSGGAAKNIQYF
TRBJ2-1 | TRBV15 | . | TRBD2 | TGTGCCACCAGCAGAGTCCCGGGACTAGCGGGGCGCTACAATGAGCAGTTCTTC | CATSRVPGLAGRYNEQFF
TRBJ2-5 | TRBV13 | . | . | TGTGCCAGCAGCTTCGGGACTTCCCAAGAGACCCAGTACTTC | CASSFGTSQETQYF
TRBJ2-5 | TRBV5-1 | . | . | TGCGCCAGCAGCTTGGGCGGTGGTGAGACCCAGTACTTC | CASSLGGGETQYF
TRBJ2-1 | TRBV19 | . | . | TGTGCCAGTAGTATAGCCTTAATGATAGATGAGCAGTTCTTC | CASSIALMIDEQFF
TRBJ1-4 | TRBV27 | . | . | TGTGCCAGCAGGGCCCCTAATGAAAAACTGTTTTTT | CASRAPNEKLFF
TRBJ2-1 | TRBV10-3 | . | TRBD1 | TGTGCCATCAGTGAGGGACAGGGATACAATGAGCAGTTCTTC | CAISEGQGYNEQFF
TRBJ2-5 | TRBV5-1 | . | . | TGCGCCAGCAGCTTCAGCGGCCCAGAGACCCAGTACTTC | CASSFSGPETQYF
TRBJ1-4 | TRBV18 | . | TRBD1 | TGTGCCAGCTCACCGCTGACAGGGGGCGCGTCTTCCGCAACTAATGAAAAACTGTTTTTT | CASSPLTGGASSATNEKLFF
TRBJ2-7 | TRBV18 | . | . | TGTGCCAGCTCACCAGGTCGTCAGGGGTCCTACGAGCAGTACTTC | CASSPGRQGSYEQYF
TRBJ2-7 | TRBV5-6 | . | . | TGTGCCAGCAGCTTGGCAGGCCCCTACGAGCAGTACTTC | CASSLAGPYEQYF
TRBJ1-4 | TRBV7-6 | . | . | TGTGCCAGCACCCAACGGTCCAGGGCAACTAATGAAAAACTGTTTTTT | CASTQRSRATNEKLFF
TRBJ1-1 | TRBV2 | . | TRBD1 | TGTGCCAGCAGTGAACGACAGGGCGGGGACGCTGAAGCTTTCTTT | CASSERQGGDAEAFF
TRBJ2-5 | TRBV10-3 | once | TRBD2 | TGTGCCATCAGTGAGTCGATTAGCGGGGCCAGCCAAGAGACCCAGTACTTC | CAISESISGASQETQYF
TRBJ2-3 | TRBV5-1 | once | TRBD2 | TGCGCCAGCAGCAGAACCGGACTAGCGGGGGGGCCGCCCACAGATACGCAGTATTTT | CASSRTGLAGGPPTDTQYF
TRBJ1-3 | TRBV5-1 | . | . | TGCGCCAGCAGCTTGTCAGGAAACACCATATATTTT | CASSLSGNTIYF
TRBJ2-1 | TRBV5-1 | . | TRBD1 | TGCGCCAGCAGCCTCCGGGACAGGGGTTCCAATGAGCAGTTCTTC | CASSLRDRGSNEQFF
TRBJ1-5 | TRBV18 | . | . | TGTGCCAGCTCACCGGGGGGAGGCAATCAGCCCCAGCATTTT | CASSPGGGNQPQHF
TRBJ1-5 | TRBV19 | . | TRBD1 | TGTGCCAGTAGTGTCAGCCACCTACAGGGGAGGAGCAATCAGCCCCAGCATTTT | CASSVSHLQGRSNQPQHF
TRBJ2-2 | TRBV27 | . | TRBD2 | TGTGCCAGCAGTTTATTACTAGCGGGCCTAGCCGGGGAGCTGTTTTTT | CASSLLLAGLAGELFF
TRBJ2-1 | TRBV9 | . | . | TGTGCCAGCAGCGTAGCTACCGGATCAGGGCCCCATGAGCAGTTCTTC | CASSVATGSGPHEQFF
TRBJ1-2 | TRBV6-2/TRBV6-3 | . | . | TGTGCCAGCAGTAGACCCGGAGCGCCTCATGGCTACACCTTC | CASSRPGAPHGYTF
TRBJ1-5 | TRBV27 | . | . | TGTGCCAGCAGACCGGCGGGAAGCAATCAGCCCCAGCATTTT | CASRPAGSNQPQHF
TRBJ2-7 | TRBV7-9 | . | TRBD2 | TGTGCCAGCAGCGGACTAGCGACTTCCTACGAGCAGTACTTC | CASSGLATSYEQYF
TRBJ1-2 | TRBV11-2 | . | TRBD1 | TGTGCCAGCAGCTTAGTAAAGGGACAGGGTCACTATGGCTACACCTTC | CASSLVKGQGHYGYTF
TRBJ2-7 | TRBV5-1 | . | . | TGCGCCAGCAGCTTCCAGGGGGGACCGGGGGAGCAGTACTTC | CASSFQGGPGEQYF
TRBJ2-1 | TRBV7-2 | . | TRBD2 | TGTGCCAGCACCGGGGCCCCAGCGGGGGGACAATACAATGAGCAGTTCTTC | CASTGAPAGGQYNEQFF
TRBJ1-3 | TRBV18 | . | . | TGTGCCAGCAGAGGCGGGGTCTCTGGAAACACCATATATTTT | CASRGGVSGNTIYF